Listed here is a single T cell receptor (beta chain). This entry belongs to a study of blood T cell repertoires in COVID-19. As for the study in general: T cells, B-cell-depleted T cells, or PBMCs provided the cDNA or gDNA that served as material.

The ends lost 1 base at V and 2 bases at J; junction bases unmatched: 3. The CDR3 is made up of 16 amino acids. From germline, CDR1 is SGHTA and CDR2 FQGNSA. Data came from immunoSEQ multiplex PCR; TCRdb stores just in-frame clones and leaves some out. The sample carries some 250,000 clones, about 79% recorded once. This clonotype was sampled from a woman older than 75 with acute or convalescent COVID-19. The V gene is TRBV7-2, the J gene TRBJ2-5; TRBD2 matches 11 bases. The material sequenced was peripheral blood. This chain's CDR3 is CASSLGVAGGQETQYF. CDR3 in DNA: TGTGCCAGCAGCTTAGGGGTAGCGGGGGGGCAAGAGACCCAGTACTTC.